This T cell receptor (beta chain) was profiled in a study of CD8 T cells in ankylosing spondylitis. The CDR3 runs 15 residues. The J segment lost 6 bases and the V segment lost 6 bases, leaving 8 bases of the junction unmatched. CDR1 and CDR2 from the germline V gene are MNHNS and SASEGT. Preparation of TCR beta libraries was done by quantitative 5'-RACE with molecular barcodes. TCRdb itself ran the 5' RACE reads through MiXCR, one entry per CDR3 protein. The table records 500,000 or so distinct CDR3 sequences, approximately 5% of them present only once. Findings and caveats of the study: One TCR beta motif, made up of roughly eight highly homologous variants, appeared characteristic of ankylosing spondylitis blood.

This clonotype occurred many times. The target antigen is unknown. Sequenced input: blood, either unsorted or a sorted T cell fraction (not recorded which). This TCR derives from a male donor with ankylosing spondylitis. The chain has TRBV6-1 and TRBJ1-6, with 7 positions matching TRBD1. Written as DNA, the CDR3 is TGTGCCAGCAGGACAGGGCAAGGTGTTAATTCACCCCTCCACTTT. Translation: CASRTGQGVNSPLHF.